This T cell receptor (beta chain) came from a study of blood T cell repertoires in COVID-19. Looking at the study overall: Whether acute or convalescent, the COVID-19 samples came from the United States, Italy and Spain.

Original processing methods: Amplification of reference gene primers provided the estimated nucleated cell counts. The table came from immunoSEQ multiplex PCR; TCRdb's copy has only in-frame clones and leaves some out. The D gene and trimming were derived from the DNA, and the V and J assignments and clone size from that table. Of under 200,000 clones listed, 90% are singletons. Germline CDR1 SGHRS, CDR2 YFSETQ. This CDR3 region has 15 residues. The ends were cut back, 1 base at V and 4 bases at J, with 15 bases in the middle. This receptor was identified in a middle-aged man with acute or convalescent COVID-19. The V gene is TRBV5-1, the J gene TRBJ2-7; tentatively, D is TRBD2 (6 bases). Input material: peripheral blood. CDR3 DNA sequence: TGCGCCAGCAGCTTGTCGACTAGATCGTCGTACGAGCAGTACTTC. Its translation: CASSLSTRSSYEQYF.